The T cell receptor beta chain under discussion was sequenced for a study of cytomegalovirus exposure and HLA in healthy donors. Of note for this clone: Its antigen is unidentified.

The PCR had 60 Vbeta and 13 Jbeta primers. Sequenced by immunoSEQ multiplex PCR; TCRdb stores in-frame clones only, minus some. The profile covers 55,000 to 65,000 clones, with about four fifths appearing a single time and 6.8% taken by the ten largest. The V gene lost 4 bases and the J gene lost 4 bases, with 17 bases spanning the gap. CDR3 length: 15 residues. The germline gives CDR1 SGHRS, CDR2 YFSETQ. Notes on the study in general: Later analysis indicated greater clonal expansion among HLA-associated TCR beta chains than among equally common other chains. A prior analysis recorded that most TCR beta V segments were productive about 87% or about 30% of the time. Later analysis reportedly placed an Asian-associated ancestry cluster below the roughly 680-donor mean in N-insertions.

The receptor comes from a young man in good health and CMV-seropositive. Source material: PBMCs. V is TRBV5-1 and J is TRBJ1-2; D unresolved. CDR3 in DNA: TGCGCCAGCAGCCCGCGTAGACCGGGAACCTATGGCTACACCTTC. Translating it yields CASSPRRPGTYGYTF.